These T cell receptor beta chains were read from a single sample in a study of beta chain features in type 1 diabetes. The assay was immunoSEQ multiplex PCR, and TCRdb's table has in-frame clones only and misses some. In the table there are about 620,000 clones, roughly 16% of which are singletons. The sample comprised naive CD4+ T cells from blood. These receptors were collected from a man between 18 and 29 years old in good health. Both conserved end residues are part of each CDR3. The D gene is left open where the match is weak. For some rows the clone size is stated as once, few or many, or as a class when expanded; others skip it.

v_gene: TRBV28; j_gene: TRBJ1-1; d_gene: .; abundance: once; CDR3aa: CASSPITEEAFF; CDR3nt: TGTGCCAGCAGTCCAATCACAGAGGAAGCTTTCTTT
v_gene: TRBV7-9; j_gene: TRBJ1-1; d_gene: .; abundance: .; CDR3aa: CASSLKIVTGAFF; CDR3nt: TGTGCCAGCAGCTTAAAAATAGTGACAGGAGCTTTCTTT
v_gene: TRBV25-1; j_gene: TRBJ1-2; d_gene: .; abundance: few; CDR3aa: CASKVLDRGPGSLYGYTF; CDR3nt: TGTGCCAGCAAGGTCCTTGACAGAGGGCCAGGTTCCCTCTATGGCTACACCTTC
v_gene: TRBV9; j_gene: TRBJ2-5; d_gene: .; abundance: few; CDR3aa: CASTGRAGETQYF; CDR3nt: TGTGCCAGCACCGGCAGGGCGGGGGAGACCCAGTACTTC
v_gene: TRBV28; j_gene: TRBJ2-7; d_gene: .; abundance: .; CDR3aa: CASSPLRRTYEQYF; CDR3nt: TGTGCCAGCAGTCCCCTCCGAAGAACCTACGAGCAGTACTTC
v_gene: TRBV27; j_gene: TRBJ1-2; d_gene: TRBD1; abundance: few; CDR3aa: CASSLRRQGVGYTF; CDR3nt: TGTGCCAGCAGTCTTCGACGACAGGGGGTGGGCTACACCTTC
v_gene: TRBV5-4; j_gene: TRBJ2-7; d_gene: .; abundance: .; CDR3aa: CASSPTGTLYEQYF; CDR3nt: TGTGCCAGCAGCCCCACCGGGACGCTCTACGAGCAGTACTTC
v_gene: TRBV10-3; j_gene: TRBJ1-3; d_gene: .; abundance: .; CDR3aa: CAIQGTSSGNTIYF; CDR3nt: TGTGCCATCCAGGGGACGAGCTCTGGAAACACCATATATTTT
v_gene: TRBV7-3; j_gene: TRBJ2-2; d_gene: .; abundance: few; CDR3aa: CASSLGTAGLNTGELFF; CDR3nt: TGTGCCAGCAGCTTAGGGACGGCAGGGCTTAACACCGGGGAGCTGTTTTTT
v_gene: TRBV11-2; j_gene: TRBJ1-5; d_gene: .; abundance: .; CDR3aa: CASSLAEGNSNQPQHF; CDR3nt: TGTGCCAGCAGCTTAGCGGAGGGCAATAGCAATCAGCCCCAGCATTTT
v_gene: TRBV19; j_gene: TRBJ2-7; d_gene: .; abundance: .; CDR3aa: CASSTQLQASYEQYF; CDR3nt: TGTGCCAGTAGTACACAGCTACAGGCATCCTACGAGCAGTACTTC
v_gene: TRBV30; j_gene: TRBJ1-2; d_gene: .; abundance: .; CDR3aa: CAWTRELGGYTF; CDR3nt: TGTGCCTGGACCCGGGAGCTGGGTGGCTACACCTTC
v_gene: TRBV4-2; j_gene: TRBJ2-5; d_gene: .; abundance: .; CDR3aa: CASSRHPGQSFLEGTQYF; CDR3nt: TGTGCCAGCAGCCGGCACCCGGGGCAGAGCTTTTTGGAGGGGACCCAGTACTTC
v_gene: TRBV30; j_gene: TRBJ2-2; d_gene: TRBD1; abundance: few; CDR3aa: CGWDRGWNTGELFF; CDR3nt: TGTGGTTGGGACAGGGGTTGGAACACCGGGGAGCTGTTTTTT
v_gene: TRBV7-2; j_gene: TRBJ1-5; d_gene: TRBD1; abundance: few; CDR3aa: CASSFFGTGGSQPQHF; CDR3nt: TGTGCCAGCAGCTTTTTTGGGACAGGGGGCTCTCAGCCCCAGCATTTT
v_gene: TRBV29-1; j_gene: TRBJ2-2; d_gene: TRBD1; abundance: few; CDR3aa: CSVDAGGNTGELFF; CDR3nt: TGCAGCGTTGATGCAGGGGGCAACACCGGGGAGCTGTTTTTT
v_gene: TRBV12-5; j_gene: TRBJ2-1; d_gene: .; abundance: .; CDR3aa: CASGLPPPNEQFF; CDR3nt: TGTGCTAGTGGTTTGCCACCCCCCAATGAGCAGTTCTTC
v_gene: TRBV2; j_gene: TRBJ2-5; d_gene: TRBD2; abundance: few; CDR3aa: CASSLGGLAKETQYF; CDR3nt: TGTGCCAGCAGTCTCGGGGGACTAGCGAAAGAGACCCAGTACTTC
v_gene: TRBV13; j_gene: TRBJ1-2; d_gene: .; abundance: .; CDR3aa: CASSRPPARNYGYTF; CDR3nt: TGTGCCAGCAGCCGACCGCCAGCCCGTAACTATGGCTACACCTTC
v_gene: TRBV18; j_gene: TRBJ1-4; d_gene: .; abundance: few; CDR3aa: CASSPPRDRQEKLFF; CDR3nt: TGTGCCAGCTCACCACCGAGGGACCGGCAGGAAAAACTGTTTTTT
v_gene: TRBV5-4; j_gene: TRBJ2-3; d_gene: .; abundance: .; CDR3aa: CASSRVGPDTQYF; CDR3nt: TGTGCCAGCAGCCGGGTTGGTCCAGATACGCAGTATTTT
v_gene: TRBV5-1; j_gene: TRBJ2-2; d_gene: .; abundance: few; CDR3aa: CASSGRTNTGELFF; CDR3nt: TGCGCCAGCAGCGGACGTACGAACACCGGGGAGCTGTTTTTT
v_gene: TRBV5-1; j_gene: TRBJ1-2; d_gene: .; abundance: .; CDR3aa: CASSPGDGYTF; CDR3nt: TGCGCCAGCAGCCCGGGGGATGGCTACACCTTC
v_gene: TRBV18; j_gene: TRBJ2-7; d_gene: TRBD2; abundance: few; CDR3aa: CASSPSVASGTYEQYF; CDR3nt: TGTGCCAGCTCACCGAGCGTTGCTAGCGGGACCTACGAGCAGTACTTC
v_gene: TRBV27; j_gene: TRBJ1-2; d_gene: .; abundance: once; CDR3aa: CASSFPGGGYTF; CDR3nt: TGTGCCAGCAGTTTTCCCGGGGGCGGCTACACCTTC
v_gene: TRBV28; j_gene: TRBJ1-1; d_gene: .; abundance: few; CDR3aa: CASSRRGRRNTEAFF; CDR3nt: TGTGCCAGCAGTAGGAGGGGCCGGCGGAACACTGAAGCTTTCTTT
v_gene: TRBV28; j_gene: TRBJ2-3; d_gene: TRBD1; abundance: .; CDR3aa: CASNSWQGASTDTQYF; CDR3nt: TGTGCCAGCAATTCCTGGCAGGGGGCTAGCACAGATACGCAGTATTTT
v_gene: TRBV7-2; j_gene: TRBJ1-1; d_gene: .; abundance: few; CDR3aa: CASSLIGQNTEAFF; CDR3nt: TGTGCCAGCAGCTTAATTGGGCAAAACACTGAAGCTTTCTTT
v_gene: TRBV15; j_gene: TRBJ2-1; d_gene: .; abundance: .; CDR3aa: CATRWTENNEQFF; CDR3nt: TGTGCCACCAGATGGACGGAGAACAATGAGCAGTTCTTC
v_gene: TRBV5-8; j_gene: TRBJ1-2; d_gene: .; abundance: .; CDR3aa: CASSLPMGHRSNYGYTF; CDR3nt: TGTGCCAGCAGCCTCCCGATGGGACACCGATCGAACTATGGCTACACCTTC
v_gene: TRBV7-2; j_gene: TRBJ1-1; d_gene: .; abundance: few; CDR3aa: CASSLNQGGVGTEAFF; CDR3nt: TGTGCCAGCAGCTTAAACCAGGGCGGAGTTGGTACTGAAGCTTTCTTT
v_gene: TRBV18; j_gene: TRBJ2-7; d_gene: .; abundance: .; CDR3aa: CASSPMTGGTPYEQYF; CDR3nt: TGTGCCAGCTCACCGATGACAGGCGGAACCCCCTACGAGCAGTACTTC
v_gene: TRBV28; j_gene: TRBJ2-2; d_gene: TRBD1; abundance: few; CDR3aa: CASSPAGTGKTGELFF; CDR3nt: TGTGCCAGCAGTCCAGCCGGGACAGGGAAAACCGGGGAGCTGTTTTTT
v_gene: TRBV4-1; j_gene: TRBJ1-4; d_gene: .; abundance: .; CDR3aa: CASSQRRGRGWEKLFF; CDR3nt: TGCGCCAGCAGCCAAAGAAGGGGGAGGGGATGGGAAAAACTGTTTTTT
v_gene: TRBV28; j_gene: TRBJ1-5; d_gene: TRBD1; abundance: .; CDR3aa: CASSFQGQGSNQPQHF; CDR3nt: TGTGCCAGCAGTTTCCAGGGACAGGGAAGCAATCAGCCCCAGCATTTT
v_gene: TRBV4-1; j_gene: TRBJ1-2; d_gene: TRBD1; abundance: few; CDR3aa: CASSPGTVEPYGYTF; CDR3nt: TGCGCCAGCAGCCCTGGGACAGTCGAGCCTTATGGCTACACCTTC
v_gene: TRBV4-1; j_gene: TRBJ2-1; d_gene: TRBD2; abundance: many; CDR3aa: CASSQVLAGIYNEQFF; CDR3nt: TGCGCCAGCAGCCAGGTACTAGCGGGCATTTACAATGAGCAGTTCTTC
v_gene: TRBV4-1; j_gene: TRBJ2-7; d_gene: .; abundance: .; CDR3aa: CASHNRVYEQYF; CDR3nt: TGCGCCAGCCACAACAGGGTCTACGAGCAGTACTTC
v_gene: TRBV7-9; j_gene: TRBJ1-4; d_gene: .; abundance: few; CDR3aa: CASSPPLDVNEKLFF; CDR3nt: TGTGCCAGCAGCCCCCCCTTGGACGTTAATGAAAAACTGTTTTTT
v_gene: TRBV6-5; j_gene: TRBJ2-2; d_gene: .; abundance: few; CDR3aa: CASTDYRAGTGELFF; CDR3nt: TGTGCCAGCACTGACTACAGGGCTGGCACCGGGGAGCTGTTTTTT
v_gene: TRBV14; j_gene: TRBJ2-7; d_gene: .; abundance: few; CDR3aa: CASSQQQVSEQYF; CDR3nt: TGTGCCAGCAGCCAGCAACAGGTTTCCGAGCAGTACTTC
v_gene: TRBV27; j_gene: TRBJ2-5; d_gene: .; abundance: once; CDR3aa: CASTITGQSTQQYF; CDR3nt: TGTGCCAGCACCATTACCGGACAGTCAACGCAGCAGTACTTC
v_gene: TRBV5-1; j_gene: TRBJ2-7; d_gene: TRBD2; abundance: .; CDR3aa: CASSPWTSGTYEQYF; CDR3nt: TGCGCCAGCAGCCCCTGGACTAGCGGGACCTACGAGCAGTACTTC
v_gene: TRBV19; j_gene: TRBJ2-7; d_gene: TRBD1; abundance: few; CDR3aa: CASSSWTGKHEQYF; CDR3nt: TGTGCCAGTAGTTCCTGGACAGGCAAACACGAGCAGTACTTC
v_gene: TRBV7-2; j_gene: TRBJ2-7; d_gene: .; abundance: .; CDR3aa: CASSPVRQNEQYF; CDR3nt: TGTGCCAGCAGCCCAGTACGGCAAAACGAGCAGTACTTC